The 19 T cell receptor beta chains in this list originate from one sample, sequenced in a study of blood T cell repertoires in COVID-19. TCRdb keeps only in-frame clones here, not all; method: immunoSEQ multiplex PCR. The sample yields 300,000 to 350,000 clones, 70% to 90% seen once. Sequencing was carried out using PBMCs or T cells enriched from blood (not recorded which). These receptors were obtained from a woman aged 40 to 49 with acute COVID-19.

The chain joins TRBV7-6 to TRBJ2-3; D gene ambiguous. The V end lost 2 bases, the J end lost 0 bases, and 12 bases lay between the germline ends. Germline assignment: CDR1 SGHVS and CDR2 FNYEAQ. The CDR3 spans 16 residues. In DNA form, the CDR3 reads TGTGCCAGCAGCTTACTATCCGAGACTAGCACAGATACGCAGTATTTT. As protein: CASSLLSETSTDTQYF.

The rearrangement uses TRBV4-2 and TRBJ2-3; 8 nucleotides match TRBD1. Germline CDR1 LGHNA, CDR2 YNFKEQ. V lost 1 base to trimming and J lost 1 base; unmatched junction nucleotides: 4. The CDR3 is 16 amino acids. The CDR3: CASSQAAGQGTDTQYF. The DNA of the CDR3 is TGTGCCAGCAGCCAAGCTGCGGGACAGGGCACAGATACGCAGTATTTT.

With regard to this clone: This sample includes further DNA sequences coding for the same CDR3. The chain links TRBV6-2 or TRBV6-3 to TRBJ1-2, with D uncertain. Germline CDR1 reads MNHEY; CDR2 reads SVGEGT. V gave up 2 bases and J gave up 4 bases, with 8 bases separating them. The CDR3 is 13 residues long. The CDR3 loop reads CASSYGQSYGYTF. DNA of the CDR3: TGTGCCAGCAGTTACGGGCAGAGCTATGGCTACACCTTC.

The rearrangement uses TRBV18 and TRBJ1-1, with TRBD1 as a possible D gene (5 bases). The germline CDR1 and CDR2 sequences are KGHSH and LQKENI. Trimming removed 0 bases at V and 0 bases at J, with 8 bases between. The CDR3 is 15 amino acids. The CDR3 DNA sequence: TGTGCCAGCTCACCACCGGGGGGGTTGAACACTGAAGCTTTCTTT. It encodes CASSPPGGLNTEAFF.

This clone was found a few times. The chain couples TRBV9 to TRBJ2-3; D perhaps matches TRBD2 (5 bases). Germline CDR1 and CDR2: SGDLS and YYNGEE. Trimming left V 0 bases short and J 2 bases short, with 13 bases between. The CDR3 runs 16 residues. CDR3 DNA sequence: TGTGCCAGCAGCGTAGGGGGTGTAGCGCACACAGATACGCAGTATTTT. Its translation: CASSVGGVAHTDTQYF.

The chain uses TRBV6-1 and TRBJ2-7; 9 nucleotides align to TRBD1. Germline assignment: CDR1 MNHNS and CDR2 SASEGT. Trimming at V came to 2 bases and at J to 5 bases, leaving 10 bases not matched to a gene. The CDR3 extends over 16 amino acids. CDR3 nucleotide sequence: TGTGCCAGCAGTGAAAAGAGGATAGGGACAGGGAACGAGCAGTACTTC. It codes for CASSEKRIGTGNEQYF.

The V gene is TRBV6-5, the J gene TRBJ1-2, with D perhaps matching TRBD1 (6 bases). Germline CDR1 reads MNHEY; CDR2 reads SVGAGI. This CDR3 spans 13 amino acids. Between the trimmed V and J ends, which lost 5 bases and 4 bases, there was a span of 11 bases. The CDR3 spells CASSPDRTYGYTF. CDR3 sequence (DNA): TGTGCCAGCAGTCCGGACAGAACCTATGGCTACACCTTC.

The table lists this clone with many counts. The genes are TRBV6-5 and TRBJ2-7; weak D call: TRBD1 (5 bases). The V end was cut by 7 bases, the J end by 3 bases, with 16 bases between. The CDR3 loop spans 14 amino acids. Per germline, CDR1 MNHEY and CDR2 SVGAGI. The CDR3 DNA reads as TGTGCCAGCATCCTGCTCAGGGAAGGCTACGAGCAGTACTTC. The encoded protein is CASILLREGYEQYF.

The CDR3 protein is CASSYKYRVRSTEAFF. The DNA for the CDR3 is TGTGCCAGCAGTTATAAGTACAGGGTGAGGAGCACTGAAGCTTTCTTT. The chain combines TRBV6-5 with TRBJ1-1; D possibly corresponds to TRBD1 (6 bases). CDR1 and CDR2 (germline): MNHEY, SVGAGI. The CDR3 length is 16 residues. Trimming took 3 bases from V and 4 from J, leaving 18 bases between them.

This chain connects TRBV24-1 to TRBJ2-1, with D possibly matching TRBD2 (7 bases). Germline V gives CDR1 KGHDR, CDR2 SFDVKD. V lost 7 bases to trimming and J lost 7 bases, with 16 bases between them. The CDR3 runs 14 residues. The CDR3 reads CATSTGGPPNEQFF. DNA of the CDR3: TGTGCCACCAGCACCGGGGGGCCCCCGAATGAGCAGTTCTTC.

The V gene is TRBV7-9, the J gene TRBJ1-2, with D tentatively TRBD1 (5 bases). The CDR3 runs to 15 residues. V lost 1 base to trimming and J lost 4 bases, with 13 bases between them. Germline V CDR1 and CDR2: SEHNR, FQNEAQ (reference sequence). CDR3 bases: TGTGCCAGCAGCTTAGAGCAGGTGACAGTCTATGGCTACACCTTC. Amino acids: CASSLEQVTVYGYTF.

V gene TRBV5-1 combines with J gene TRBJ2-2; D gene ambiguous. This CDR3 has 15 residues. The germline V and J ends were trimmed by 0 bases and 2 bases, with 8 bases remaining between them. Germline V gene data show CDR1 as SGHRS and CDR2 as YFSETQ. The CDR3 bases are TGCGCCAGCAGCTTGGGGGCCCCCAACACCGGGGAGCTGTTTTTT. Protein product: CASSLGAPNTGELFF.

This clone has only a few counts. The chain combines TRBV6-5 with TRBJ2-7, with 9 bases identical to TRBD2. The CDR3 totals 15 residues. CDR1 is MNHEY and CDR2 is SVGAGI in the germline V gene. Losses at the gene ends were 0 bases for V and 3 bases for J; bases not matched to a gene: 3. CDR3 nucleotide sequence: TGTGCCAGCAGTTACTCGATTAGCGGGAGCTACGAGCAGTACTTC. This codes for CASSYSISGSYEQYF.

The CDR3 DNA reads as TGTGCCAGCAGCTTAGTTAGCCAAGAGACCCAGTACTTC. Amino acid sequence: CASSLVSQETQYF. V usage is TRBV7-2 and J usage is TRBJ2-5; D unclear. CDR1 and CDR2 (germline): SGHTA, FQGNSA. The CDR3 runs to 13 residues. V gave up 1 base and J gave up 1 base, with 4 bases separating them.

V usage is TRBV7-8 and J usage is TRBJ2-1, with 10 nucleotides matching TRBD2. The trim removed 6 bases at V and 10 bases at J, leaving 12 bases unmatched. The germline CDR1 and CDR2 sequences are SGHVS and FQNEAQ. This CDR3 is built from 15 residues. The CDR3 region is CASRPGLADGGEQFF. CDR3 nucleotide sequence: TGTGCCAGCAGGCCCGGACTAGCGGACGGTGGAGAGCAGTTCTTC.

The J gene is TRBJ1-1, the V gene TRBV5-6; 7 bases fit TRBD1. Trimming removed 0 bases from V and 6 bases from J; junction bases left unmatched: 5. Germline values: CDR1 SGHDT, CDR2 YYEEEE. The CDR3 consists of 14 residues. The CDR3 bases are TGTGCCAGCAGCTTGGTCGGCAGGGGGGCTGAAGCTTTCTTT. This gives the protein CASSLVGRGAEAFF.

The V and J genes are TRBV3-1 (or the pseudogene TRBV3-2) and TRBJ2-3, with 15 positions matching TRBD2. Germline CDR1 LGHDT, CDR2 YNNKEL (reference sequence). J was trimmed by 1 base and V by 4 bases; bases with no gene match: 6. The CDR3 runs to 18 residues. The CDR3 reads CASSPGLAGGLGTDTQYF. The DNA of the CDR3 is TGTGCCAGCAGCCCCGGACTAGCGGGAGGGCTGGGCACAGATACGCAGTATTTT.

The chain joins TRBV7-6 to TRBJ2-1, with 12 bases identical to TRBD2. The V gene's germline CDR1 is SGHVS and CDR2 FNYEAQ. The trim removed 5 bases at V and 6 bases at J, leaving 11 bases unmatched. CDR3 length: 17 residues. The CDR3 here is CASSPQPGLAGGNEQFF. The CDR3 coding sequence is TGTGCCAGCAGCCCCCAACCGGGACTAGCGGGTGGCAATGAGCAGTTCTTC.

This rearrangement joins TRBV28 to TRBJ1-6; D is uncertain. The germline V gene encodes CDR1 MDHEN and CDR2 SYDVKM. The CDR3 runs to 13 residues. V lost 11 bases to trimming and J lost 7 bases, with 15 bases between them. CDR3 sequence reads: CAGNRDLNSPLHF. The CDR3 nucleotides are TGTGCCGGAAACAGAGATCTCAATTCACCCCTCCACTTT.